These T cell receptor beta chains were read from a single sample in a study of CD8+ T cells in alopecia areata. The protocol was immunoSEQ multiplex PCR, while the TCRdb copy is restricted to in-frame clones and leaves out a portion. The sample contains about 120,000 clones, more than 30% of which appear only once. The specimen was CD4+ T cells sorted from blood. These receptors all come from a human donor with alopecia areata. Both conserved end residues are part of each CDR3. A D gene is named only where the DNA matches it firmly. The size field is filled for only some rows; it gives once, few, many or a size class.

NA,TRBV5-1,TRBJ2-7,NA,TGCGCCAGCAGCTTGAGAGATTCCTACGAGCAGTACTTC,CASSLRDSYEQYF
TRBD2,TRBV4-2,TRBJ2-3,NA,TGTGCCAGCAGCCAAGATAGTGGGCGGGAGGGAAAAGATACGCAGTATTTT,CASSQDSGREGKDTQYF
NA,TRBV6-5,TRBJ2-2,NA,TGTGCCAGCAGTTTCAGACGCAGGACTACTGGTTGGGAGCTGTTTTTT,CASSFRRRTTGWELFF
TRBD1,TRBV30,TRBJ1-1,NA,TGTGCCTGGAGTCGACAGGGATGGACTGAAGCTTTCTTT,CAWSRQGWTEAFF
NA,TRBV4-3,TRBJ2-3,few,TGCGCCAGCAGCCAAGGAGGTTCTTACGCGACCACAGATACGCAGTATTTT,CASSQGGSYATTDTQYF
NA,TRBV21-1,TRBJ2-7,NA,TGTGCCAGCAGCAAAGACGGGGGGTCCTACGAGCAGTACTTC,CASSKDGGSYEQYF
NA,TRBV4-3,TRBJ2-7,NA,TGCGCCAGCAGCCAAGACGCGCAGGGGATTGCGCAGTACTTC,CASSQDAQGIAQYF
NA,TRBV27,TRBJ2-7,NA,TGTGCCAGCAGTCGCTCTGGGTTCTCCTACGAGCAGTACTTC,CASSRSGFSYEQYF
NA,TRBV14,TRBJ2-7,few,TGTGCCAGCAGCCAAGTGGGCGAGCAGTACTTC,CASSQVGEQYF
TRBD1,TRBV30,TRBJ1-2,NA,TGTGCCTGGAGTCAGGGGGCAGGATTCGGCTACACCTTC,CAWSQGAGFGYTF
TRBD1,TRBV27,TRBJ2-6,few,TGTGCCAGCAGTCCCCGACAGGGATCCAGGTCTGGGGCCAACGTCCTGACTTTC,CASSPRQGSRSGANVLTF
NA,TRBV30,TRBJ2-1,NA,TGTGCCTGGAGTGAAGAGACTAGCTCCTACAATGAGCAGTTCTTC,CAWSEETSSYNEQFF
NA,TRBV28,TRBJ1-1,few,TGTGCCAGCAGGGGGGACACTGAAGCTTTCTTT,CASRGDTEAFF
NA,TRBV29-1,TRBJ1-1,NA,TGCAGCGTCGGAGAGGATCGTTGGACTGAAGCTTTCTTT,CSVGEDRWTEAFF
NA,TRBV11-2,TRBJ2-7,NA,TGTGCCAGCAGCTTAGATCTGGGGTATTACGAGCAGTACTTC,CASSLDLGYYEQYF
TRBD2,TRBV7-9,TRBJ2-5,few,TGTGCCAGCAGCCCCGTAGGCCCTAGCGGGGCACAAGAGACCCAGTACTTC,CASSPVGPSGAQETQYF
NA,TRBV29-1,TRBJ1-1,few,TGCAGCGTTGAAGATCAGAGGGGCATGAACACTGAAGCTTTCTTT,CSVEDQRGMNTEAFF
NA,TRBV29-1,TRBJ2-7,NA,TGCAGCGTTTATGACGGAGGAGCTCCCTACGAGCAGTACTTC,CSVYDGGAPYEQYF
TRBD1,TRBV5-1,TRBJ2-7,NA,TGCGCCAGCAGTAGGGACAGGGTCTACGAGCAGTACTTC,CASSRDRVYEQYF
NA,TRBV2,TRBJ2-2,NA,TGTGCCAGCGACAGGTCGAACACCGGGGAGCTGTTTTTT,CASDRSNTGELFF
NA,TRBV20-1,TRBJ2-3,NA,TGCAGTGCTGCGGATGGGGATACGCAGTATTTT,CSAADGDTQYF
TRBD1,TRBV29-1,TRBJ2-3,NA,TGCAGCGTTGGACAGGGAGTGACAGATACGCAGTATTTT,CSVGQGVTDTQYF